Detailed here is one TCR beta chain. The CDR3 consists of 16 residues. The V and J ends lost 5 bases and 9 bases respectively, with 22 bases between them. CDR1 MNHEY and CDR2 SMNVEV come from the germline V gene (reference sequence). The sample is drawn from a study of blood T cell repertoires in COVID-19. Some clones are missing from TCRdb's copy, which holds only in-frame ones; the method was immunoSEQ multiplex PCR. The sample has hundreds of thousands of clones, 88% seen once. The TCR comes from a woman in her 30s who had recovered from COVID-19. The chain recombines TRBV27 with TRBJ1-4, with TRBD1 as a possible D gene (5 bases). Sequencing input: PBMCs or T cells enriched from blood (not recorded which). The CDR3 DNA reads TGTGCCAGCAGTAGTGGAATTCCCGGGGGTTTTAAAAAACTGTTTTTT. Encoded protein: CASSSGIPGGFKKLFF.